The 27 T cell receptor beta chains given below trace back to one sample, sequenced in a study of a mutant IDH1 vaccine in newly diagnosed glioma. Which antigens these TCRs recognize remains unknown. As for time point: week 23, last vaccination. The vaccine gave 300 ug of a 20-mer mutant IDH1 peptide subcutaneously per dose. Here immunoSEQ multiplex PCR was the method, and the copy in TCRdb shows in-frame clones only, minus some. The sample lists 88,000 or so clones; almost 85% were seen once. This specimen consisted of PBMCs, obtained from a glioma patient whose treatment included an IDH1 peptide vaccine. These receptors were collected from a man aged 25-45 years with glioma. Some clones in this sample may be carry-over from other donors' samples.

This clone turned up a few times. Other nucleotide sequences from this sample produce the same CDR3. The V and J genes are TRBV27 and TRBJ1-4; D remains unclear. The CDR3 is 13 residues long. Germline-derived CDR1 and CDR2 are MNHEY and SMNVEV (reference sequence). Deletions cut 5 bases from V and 4 bases from J, with 8 bases between. This CDR3 reads CASSRQVNEKLFF. Here the CDR3 DNA reads TGTGCCAGCAGTCGGCAGGTTAATGAAAAACTGTTTTTT. The entire variable domain, with the rest obtained from reference TRBV27 and TRBJ1-4, is as follows: EAQVTQNPRYLITVTGKKLTVTCSQNMNHEYMSWYRQDPGLGLRQIYYSMNVEVTDKGDVPEGYKVSRKEKRNFPLILESPSPNQTSLYFCASSRQVNEKLFFGSGTQLSVL.

This chain joins TRBV28 and TRBJ1-2, with D possibly being TRBD1 (5 bases). Germline V lookup: CDR1 MDHEN, CDR2 SYDVKM. Trimming took 8 bases from V and 4 from J, leaving 14 bases between them. CDR3 length: 13 residues. CDR3 in amino acids: CASAPAGVYGYTF. DNA for the CDR3: TGTGCCAGCGCCCCCGCGGGGGTCTATGGCTACACCTTC.

This clone was detected once. The chain employs TRBV7-8 and TRBJ1-3; 8 nucleotides align to TRBD1. The trim removed 4 bases at V and 2 bases at J, leaving 10 bases unmatched. The CDR3 length is 17 residues. Germline V lookup: CDR1 SGHVS, CDR2 FQNEAQ. CDR3 sequence reads: CASSSRSGGRTGNTIYF. In nucleotides, the CDR3 is TGTGCCAGCAGCTCCAGGTCAGGGGGCCGTACTGGAAACACCATATATTTT.

CDR3 bases: TGTGCCAGCAGTTTATTTTCAGGAAAGCAGTTCTTC. It codes for CASSLFSGKQFF. The J gene is TRBJ2-1, the V gene TRBV28; no firm D call. The ends were cut back, 1 base at V and 11 bases at J, with 9 bases in the middle. The CDR3 totals 12 residues. Per the germline V gene, CDR1 is MDHEN and CDR2 is SYDVKM.

The chain has TRBV28 and TRBJ2-3; 11 bases are a match to TRBD2. J gave up 5 bases and V 6 bases, and 16 bases lay outside the gene matches. The CDR3 has 18 residues. Germline V gene data show CDR1 as MDHEN and CDR2 as SYDVKM. This CDR3 is CASRPSLGSGRAIDTQYF. For the CDR3, the DNA is TGTGCCAGCAGGCCTTCGCTAGGTAGCGGGAGGGCCATAGATACGCAGTATTTT. The full variable domain, rest sourced from reference TRBV28 and TRBJ2-3, is DVKVTQSSRYLVKRTGEKVFLECVQDMDHENMFWYRQDPGLGLRLIYFSYDVKMKEKGDIPEGYSVSREKKERFSLILESASTNQTSMYLCASRPSLGSGRAIDTQYFGPGTRLTVL.

This clone turned up a few times. The chain couples TRBV10-3 to TRBJ2-1; TRBD2 might be the D (5 bases). The CDR3 extends over 13 amino acids. V dropped 2 bases and J dropped 8 bases, with 10 bases sitting between them. The germline gives CDR1 ENHRY, CDR2 SYGVKD. The CDR3 nucleotides are TGTGCCATCAGTGAGATAGGAGGTGATGAGCAGTTCTTC. It codes for CAISEIGGDEQFF.

The V and J genes are TRBV2 and TRBJ2-2; 8 nucleotides line up with TRBD1. Germline assignment: CDR1 SNHLY and CDR2 FYNNEI. This CDR3 contains 14 residues. J lost 1 base, V lost 6 bases, and 1 base had no gene match. The DNA for the CDR3 is TGTGCCAGCAGCGGACAGGGGAACACCGGGGAGCTGTTTTTT. Protein product: CASSGQGNTGELFF.

The rearrangement joins TRBV14 to TRBJ1-1; 8 positions agree with TRBD1. V trimming: 2 bases; J trimming: 4 bases; junction bases outside the gene matches: 9. CDR3 length: 16 residues. Germline values: CDR1 SGHDN, CDR2 FVKESK. CDR3 nucleotide sequence: TGTGCCAGCAGCCAACGGCAGGGGGCTGGAGGCACTGAAGCTTTCTTT. Translated: CASSQRQGAGGTEAFF.

The table lists this clone with a few counts. The chain recombines TRBV15 with TRBJ1-4, with unresolved D. Germline V CDR1 and CDR2: LNHNV, YYDKDF (reference sequence). The CDR3 extends over 12 amino acids. The V end was cut by 3 bases, the J end by 6 bases, with 5 bases between. The CDR3 is CATSSTHEKLFF. DNA of the CDR3: TGTGCCACCAGCAGCACCCATGAAAAACTGTTTTTT.

A single count supports this clone. The chain links TRBV9 to TRBJ2-6; possibly TRBD1 for D (5 bases). Looked up from germline, CDR1 is SGDLS and CDR2 is YYNGEE. Trimming shortened V by 3 bases and J by 0 bases, and 13 bases separated the two germline ends. The length of the CDR3 is 17 residues. This CDR3 is CASSGIRQFSGANVLTF. The CDR3 DNA sequence: TGTGCCAGCAGCGGCATTCGACAGTTCTCTGGGGCCAACGTCCTGACTTTC.

The V and J genes are TRBV28 and TRBJ1-6; D not resolved. This CDR3 is 16 amino acids long. V was cut by 3 bases and J by 3 bases, with 12 bases left in between. Germline-derived CDR1 and CDR2 are MDHEN and SYDVKM. In DNA form, the CDR3 reads TGTGCCAGCAGTTTTCTCAGCATCAACTATAATTCACCCCTCCACTTT. Translation: CASSFLSINYNSPLHF.

This chain joins TRBV15 and TRBJ2-7; unclear D gene. CDR3 length equals 14 residues. Trimming took off 5 bases at V and 0 bases at J, with 11 bases between the two ends. Germline CDR1 reads LNHNV; CDR2 reads YYDKDF (reference sequence). CDR3 DNA sequence: TGTGCCACCAGCTATATAGGAAGCTCCTACGAGCAGTACTTC. This translates into CATSYIGSSYEQYF.

The chain has TRBV5-1 and TRBJ1-1; TRBD1 might be the D (5 bases). The CDR3 has 15 residues. V gave up 3 bases and J gave up 7 bases, with 19 bases separating them. Germline V CDR1 and CDR2: SGHRS, YFSETQ. DNA for the CDR3: TGCGCCAGCAGCTCGGGGCCGTGGAGAGAGGATGAAGCTTTCTTT. Residues: CASSSGPWREDEAFF.

This clone has just a few counts. This chain uses TRBV10-3 with TRBJ1-1, with D perhaps matching TRBD1 (6 bases). The CDR3 loop spans 13 amino acids. V lost 9 bases and J lost 7, with 18 bases in between. Per the germline V gene, CDR1 is ENHRY and CDR2 is SYGVKD. In nucleotides, the CDR3 is TGTGCCATAAAGAACGGGGGCCGGAGTGAAGCTTTCTTT. Translation gives CAIKNGGRSEAFF.

The chain links TRBV7-2 to TRBJ2-7, with D uncertain. Between the trimmed V and J ends, which lost 4 bases and 2 bases, there was a span of 6 bases. This CDR3 has 12 residues. The germline CDR1 and CDR2 sequences are SGHTA and FQGNSA. CDR3 in amino acids: CASSSFPYEQYF. The CDR3 region has the DNA TGTGCCAGCAGCTCTTTCCCCTACGAGCAGTACTTC.

This rearrangement joins TRBV7-9 to TRBJ1-1, with D possibly TRBD1 on 6 matching bases. With 5 bases removed from V and 2 bases from J, the gap between germline ends came to 24 bases. The germline V gene encodes CDR1 SEHNR and CDR2 FQNEAQ (reference sequence). The CDR3 is 18 amino acids. The CDR3 coding sequence is TGTGCCAGCAGCCCCCAAGATTTGTGGGGGGCTCGAAACACTGAAGCTTTCTTT. This sequence encodes CASSPQDLWGARNTEAFF.

This clone was counted a single time. The chain couples TRBV30 to TRBJ2-1; D might be TRBD2 (5 bases). The V end lost 2 bases, the J end lost 5 bases, and 13 bases lay between the germline ends. The CDR3 loop spans 14 amino acids. Germline lookup yields CDR1 GTSNPN and CDR2 SVGIG (reference sequence). The CDR3 spells CAWSLDYRHNEQFF. The CDR3 bases are TGTGCCTGGAGTCTTGACTACCGCCACAATGAGCAGTTCTTC.

The V and J genes are TRBV10-3 and TRBJ1-4; D is undetermined. The CDR3 extends over 13 amino acids. Trimming took 3 bases from V and 8 from J, leaving 10 bases between them. Germline-derived CDR1 and CDR2 are ENHRY and SYGVKD. The CDR3 loop is CAISEPNREKLFF. The CDR3 nucleotides are TGTGCCATCAGTGAACCGAATCGAGAAAAACTGTTTTTT.

CDR3 protein: CASSRGAREKLFF. CDR3 bases: TGCGCCAGCAGTCGGGGAGCAAGAGAAAAACTGTTTTTT. The V and J genes are TRBV10-1 and TRBJ1-4; D remains ambiguous. The V end was cut by 5 bases, the J end by 8 bases, with 12 bases between. Germline CDR1 and CDR2: WNHNN and SYGVQD (reference sequence). The CDR3 runs to 13 residues.

This clone was detected a few times. The genes are TRBV30 and TRBJ1-3; TRBD1 is a possible D gene (6 bases). The germline V and J ends were trimmed by 3 bases and 0 bases, with 9 bases remaining between them. From germline, CDR1 is GTSNPN and CDR2 SVGIG (reference sequence). There are 14 residues in the CDR3. The CDR3 DNA sequence: TGTGCCTGGAGGACAGGTTTCTCTGGAAACACCATATATTTT. Protein: CAWRTGFSGNTIYF.

This rearrangement joins TRBV2 to TRBJ1-2; tentative D call: TRBD1 (5 bases). This CDR3 has 12 amino acids. With 4 bases removed from V and 6 bases from J, the gap between germline ends came to 9 bases. Germline V gene sequence: CDR1 SNHLY, CDR2 FYNNEI. The CDR3: CASSVLGDGYTF. CDR3 DNA sequence: TGTGCCAGCAGTGTTTTAGGGGATGGCTACACCTTC.

This rearrangement joins TRBV7-9 to TRBJ1-2; 7 bases match TRBD1. V was clipped by 6 bases and J by 7 bases; unmatched bases: 14. Germline values: CDR1 SEHNR, CDR2 FQNEAQ (reference sequence). There are 15 residues in the CDR3. In DNA form, the CDR3 reads TGTGCCAGCAGTCCTCCGGGAACAGGGGTAAGTGGCTACACCTTC. Its translation is CASSPPGTGVSGYTF.

The DNA of the CDR3 is TGTGCCTGGAGTCCAGGTGCTCTAGACAATGAGCAGTTCTTC. It specifies CAWSPGALDNEQFF. This chain joins TRBV30 and TRBJ2-1; no firm D call. Per germline, CDR1 GTSNPN and CDR2 SVGIG (reference sequence). Trimming left V 2 bases short and J 5 bases short, with 13 bases between. There are 14 residues in the CDR3.

The chain is built from TRBV29-1 and TRBJ1-4; D is uncertain. The germline gives CDR1 SQVTM, CDR2 ANQGSEA. V was pared by 7 bases and J by 1 base, with 10 bases between. This CDR3 has 13 residues. CDR3 sequence reads: CSARSETNEKLFF. Written as DNA, the CDR3 is TGCAGCGCCCGTAGTGAAACTAATGAAAAACTGTTTTTT.

The table lists this clone with a few counts. CDR3 amino acids: CAWSARMRETQYF. The CDR3 DNA is TGTGCCTGGAGTGCAAGGATGAGAGAGACCCAGTACTTC. The chain uses TRBV30 and TRBJ2-5; D not certain. The CDR3 loop spans 13 amino acids. CDR1 and CDR2 (germline): GTSNPN, SVGIG (reference sequence). V was pared by 1 base and J by 4 bases, with 10 bases between.

V is TRBV5-1 and J is TRBJ2-1, with D perhaps being TRBD1 or TRBD2 (5 bases each). The V end was cut by 7 bases, the J end by 8 bases, with 16 bases between. The CDR3 length is 13 residues. From germline, CDR1 is SGHRS and CDR2 YFSETQ. The CDR3 nucleotides read TGCGCCAGCGGCGCTCGAGGGGTGGATGAGCAGTTCTTC. Encoded protein: CASGARGVDEQFF.

V gene TRBV5-1 combines with J gene TRBJ2-5; D is uncertain. The better agreement between TRBJ2-7 and the DNA end casts doubt on the J call. This CDR3 region has 14 residues. CDR1 is SGHRS and CDR2 is YFSETQ in the germline V gene. CDR3 region: CASSLSPPGYEQYF. As DNA, the CDR3 is TGCGCCAGCAGCTTGTCCCCCCCGGGCTACGAGCAGTACTTC.